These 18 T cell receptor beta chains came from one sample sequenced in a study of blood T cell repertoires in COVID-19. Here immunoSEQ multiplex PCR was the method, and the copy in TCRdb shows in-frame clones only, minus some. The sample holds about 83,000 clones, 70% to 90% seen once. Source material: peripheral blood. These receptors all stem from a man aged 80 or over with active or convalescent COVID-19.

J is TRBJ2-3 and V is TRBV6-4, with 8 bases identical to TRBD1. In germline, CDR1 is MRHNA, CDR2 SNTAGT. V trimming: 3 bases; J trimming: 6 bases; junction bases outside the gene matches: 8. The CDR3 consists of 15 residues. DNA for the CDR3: TGTGCCAGCAGTGAGGCAGGGGGCGAATGGGATACGCAGTATTTT. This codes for CASSEAGGEWDTQYF.

The CDR3 here is CASSLSGLEQYV. As DNA, the CDR3 is TGTGCCAGCAGCTTGTCAGGGCTGGAGCAGTACGTC. This rearrangement joins TRBV7-2 to TRBJ2-7; possible D gene TRBD1, 5 bases. Germline V CDR1 and CDR2: SGHTA, FQGNSA. This CDR3 is built from 12 residues. Trimming took off 3 bases at V and 7 bases at J, with 10 bases between the two ends.

The CDR3 region is CASSLVTGGYVETQYF. The CDR3 DNA reads as TGTGCCAGCAGCTTGGTTACGGGGGGGTATGTGGAGACCCAGTACTTC. The rearrangement links TRBV5-6 to TRBJ2-5; 8 nucleotides match TRBD2. Germline V gene sequence: CDR1 SGHDT, CDR2 YYEEEE. The CDR3 sequence is 16 residues long. The V segment lost 0 bases and the J segment 5 bases; nucleotides outside the gene matches: 9.

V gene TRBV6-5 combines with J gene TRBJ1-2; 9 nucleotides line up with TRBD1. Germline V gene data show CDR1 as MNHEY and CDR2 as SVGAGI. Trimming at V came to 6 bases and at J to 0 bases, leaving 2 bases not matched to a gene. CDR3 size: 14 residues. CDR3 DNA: TGTGCCAGCAGACGGACAGGGGCTAACTATGGCTACACCTTC. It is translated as CASRRTGANYGYTF.

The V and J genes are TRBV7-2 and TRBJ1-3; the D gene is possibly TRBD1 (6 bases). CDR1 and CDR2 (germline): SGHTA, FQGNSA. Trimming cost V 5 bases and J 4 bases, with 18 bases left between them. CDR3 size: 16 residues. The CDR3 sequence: CASSHDGGARGNTIYF. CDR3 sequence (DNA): TGTGCCAGCAGCCATGACGGGGGGGCGCGAGGAAACACCATATATTTT.

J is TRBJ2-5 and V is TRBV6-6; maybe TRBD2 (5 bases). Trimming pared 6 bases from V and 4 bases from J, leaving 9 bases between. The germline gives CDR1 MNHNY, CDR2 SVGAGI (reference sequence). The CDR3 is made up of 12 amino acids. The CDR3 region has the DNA TGTGCCAGCAGCGGGATCGGAGAGACCCAGTACTTC. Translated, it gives CASSGIGETQYF.

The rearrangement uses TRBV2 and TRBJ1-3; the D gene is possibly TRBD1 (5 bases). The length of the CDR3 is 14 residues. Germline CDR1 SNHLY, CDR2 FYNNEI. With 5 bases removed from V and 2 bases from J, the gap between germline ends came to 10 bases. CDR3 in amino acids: CASSFVGAGNTIYF. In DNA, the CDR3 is TGTGCCAGCAGTTTTGTAGGGGCTGGAAACACCATATATTTT.

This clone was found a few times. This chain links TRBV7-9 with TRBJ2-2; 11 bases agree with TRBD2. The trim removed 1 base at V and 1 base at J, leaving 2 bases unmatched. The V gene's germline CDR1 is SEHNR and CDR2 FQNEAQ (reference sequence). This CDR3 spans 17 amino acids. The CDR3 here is CASSLVGLAENTGELFF. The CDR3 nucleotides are TGTGCCAGCAGCTTAGTGGGACTAGCGGAGAACACCGGGGAGCTGTTTTTT.

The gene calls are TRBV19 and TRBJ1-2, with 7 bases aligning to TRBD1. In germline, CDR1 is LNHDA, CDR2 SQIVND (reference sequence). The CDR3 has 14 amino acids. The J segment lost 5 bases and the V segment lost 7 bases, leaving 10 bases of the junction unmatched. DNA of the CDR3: TGTGCCAGTACCCCGACAGGGACGAGGTATGGCTACACCTTC. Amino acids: CASTPTGTRYGYTF.

CDR3 amino acids: CASSQDVAGDGQPQHF. The CDR3 DNA sequence: TGTGCCAGCAGCCAAGATGTTGCGGGGGATGGGCAGCCCCAGCATTTT. The rearrangement uses TRBV4-2 and TRBJ1-5; weak D call: TRBD1 (5 bases). CDR1 is LGHNA, CDR2 YNFKEQ, per germline. The CDR3 contains 16 residues. The ends were cut back, 0 bases at V and 7 bases at J, with 16 bases in the middle.

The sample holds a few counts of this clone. The CDR3 bases are TGTGCCAGCCGTAGGGGGGGAGGCAATCAGCCCCAGCATTTT. This encodes CASRRGGGNQPQHF. The rearrangement joins TRBV28 to TRBJ1-5, with D possibly being TRBD1 (6 bases). Trimming left V 8 bases short and J 2 bases short, with 13 bases between. This CDR3 contains 14 residues. Germline CDR1 MDHEN, CDR2 SYDVKM.

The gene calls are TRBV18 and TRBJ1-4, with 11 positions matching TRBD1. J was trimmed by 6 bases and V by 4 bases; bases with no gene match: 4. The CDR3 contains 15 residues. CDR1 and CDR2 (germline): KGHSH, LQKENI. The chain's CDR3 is CASSQWTGGDEKLFF. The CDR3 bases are TGTGCCAGCTCACAATGGACAGGGGGCGATGAAAAACTGTTTTTT.

The CDR3 nucleotides are TGTGCCAGCGGCACCTTGAACACTGAAGCTTTCTTT. Its translation: CASGTLNTEAFF. The V call is TRBV28, the J call TRBJ1-1, with D unresolved. The CDR3 sequence is 12 residues long. Germline V gene data show CDR1 as MDHEN and CDR2 as SYDVKM. V lost 8 bases and J 0 bases, leaving 7 bases between the germline ends.

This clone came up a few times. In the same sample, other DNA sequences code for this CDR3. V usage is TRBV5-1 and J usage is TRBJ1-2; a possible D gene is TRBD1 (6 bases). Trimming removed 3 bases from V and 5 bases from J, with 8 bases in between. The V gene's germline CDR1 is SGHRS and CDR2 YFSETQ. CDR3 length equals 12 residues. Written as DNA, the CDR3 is TGCGCCAGCAGCTCAACAGGGTATGGCTACACCTTC. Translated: CASSSTGYGYTF.

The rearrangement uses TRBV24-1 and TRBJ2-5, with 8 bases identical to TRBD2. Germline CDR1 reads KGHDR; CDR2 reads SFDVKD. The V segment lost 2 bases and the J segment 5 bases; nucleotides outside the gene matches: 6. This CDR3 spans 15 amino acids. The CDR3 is CATSDSGGGWETQYF. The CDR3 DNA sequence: TGTGCCACCAGTGATTCCGGGGGGGGATGGGAGACCCAGTACTTC.

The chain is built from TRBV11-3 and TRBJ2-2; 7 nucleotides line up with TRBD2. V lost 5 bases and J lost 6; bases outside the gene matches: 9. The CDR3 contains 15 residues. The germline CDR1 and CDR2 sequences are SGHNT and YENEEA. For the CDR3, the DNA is TGTGCCAGCAGCCCCCTCAAAACTAGCGCCGGGGAGCTGTTTTTT. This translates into CASSPLKTSAGELFF.

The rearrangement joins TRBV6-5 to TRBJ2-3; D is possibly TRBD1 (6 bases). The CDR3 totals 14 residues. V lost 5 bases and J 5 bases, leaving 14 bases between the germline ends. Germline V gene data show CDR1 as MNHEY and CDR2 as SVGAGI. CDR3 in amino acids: CASSPKQGLDTQYF. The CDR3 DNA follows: TGTGCCAGCAGTCCCAAACAGGGCTTAGATACGCAGTATTTT.

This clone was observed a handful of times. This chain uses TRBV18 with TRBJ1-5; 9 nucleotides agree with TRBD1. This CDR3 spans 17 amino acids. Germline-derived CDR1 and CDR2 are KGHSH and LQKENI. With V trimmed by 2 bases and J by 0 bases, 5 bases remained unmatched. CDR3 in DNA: TGTGCCAGCTCACCAGGGACAGGGAGCTATAGCAATCAGCCCCAGCATTTT. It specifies CASSPGTGSYSNQPQHF.